The clone carrying this TCR beta chain has only a few counts. Its target is unknown. In making TCR cDNA, 5'RACE template switching added a universal primer site and UMIs to it. TCRdb re-derived calls from the 5' RACE reads in MiXCR, one entry per CDR3 protein. Among around 150,000 distinct CDR3 sequences listed, about 7% were seen once. This specimen comes from a study of T cells after yellow fever vaccination. In the study overall: Fractions of limited cellularity were prepared by means of SMART-Seq v4 Ultra Low Input.

Findings of the study overall: Most clones from primary vaccination were detected again post-booster (almost 98% CD4, 88% CD8).

This CDR3 spans 14 amino acids. Trimming took off 3 bases at V and 7 bases at J, with 15 bases between the two ends. The specimen was CD4+ T cells sorted from PBMCs, collected 5 days after the first yellow fever vaccination. The receptor's source is a man between 18 and 35 years old who received the YFV17D yellow fever vaccine. The chain carries TRBV12-3 or TRBV12-4 and TRBJ1-2, with D uncertain. The CDR3 spells CASSFGASWSGYTF. CDR3 coding DNA: TGTGCCAGCAGTTTCGGCGCCTCATGGAGTGGCTACACCTTC.